This TCR beta chain was sequenced during a study of blood T cell repertoires in COVID-19. Study context: PBMCs, B-cell-depleted T cells, or T cells provided the cDNA or gDNA that made up the material.

Profiling relied on immunoSEQ multiplex PCR, and the TCRdb table lists in-frame clones only, not all of them. The sample shows roughly 45,000 clones, roughly nine tenths of them seen only once. V shed 1 base and J shed 7 bases, with 8 bases lying between them. Germline values: CDR1 SGHAT, CDR2 FQNNGV. The CDR3 runs 14 residues. The chain combines TRBV11-2 with TRBJ1-6; D remains ambiguous. The sequenced material came from peripheral blood. The source of this sequence is an older man with active COVID-19. DNA of the CDR3: TGTGCCAGCAGCTTAGTCGGAGGGAATTCACCCCTCCACTTT. Residues: CASSLVGGNSPLHF.